This entry lists 14 T cell receptor beta chains sequenced from one sample in a study of CD8 T cell repertoires and HIV-1 epitope variants. Libraries were prepared by immunoSEQ multiplex PCR; TCRdb keeps only in-frame clonotypes and omits some of them. The repertoire holds about 5,600 clones, with 50% to 75% as singletons. No cognate antigen is known for these TCRs. Sample: cultured CD8+ T cells derived from PBMCs. The receptors derive from a male donor with HIV.

This chain joins TRBV7-6 and TRBJ1-1; D remains unclear. This CDR3 has 15 amino acids. Germline V CDR1 and CDR2: SGHVS, FNYEAQ. Deletions cut 2 bases from V and 2 bases from J, with 12 bases between. CDR3 loop: CASSLPVDPNTEAFF. As DNA, the CDR3 is TGTGCCAGCAGCTTACCGGTGGACCCTAACACTGAAGCTTTCTTT.

The V and J genes are TRBV2 and TRBJ1-5; maybe TRBD1 (6 bases). The germline V gene encodes CDR1 SNHLY and CDR2 FYNNEI. There are 16 residues in the CDR3. Trimming stripped 2 bases from V and 2 bases from J, with 13 bases between. The CDR3 loop is CASSERQVWGNQPQHF. The CDR3 DNA is TGTGCCAGCAGTGAACGACAGGTTTGGGGCAATCAGCCCCAGCATTTT.

This clone is judged medium-sized. J is TRBJ2-7 and V is TRBV27, with 11 bases fitting TRBD2. The V and J ends lost 5 bases and 6 bases, in that order; junction bases with no gene match: 6. There are 14 residues in the CDR3. Germline V lookup: CDR1 MNHEY, CDR2 SMNVEV (reference sequence). Here the CDR3 reads CASSLIAGGPEQYF. CDR3 nucleotides: TGTGCCAGCAGTCTCATAGCGGGAGGGCCCGAGCAGTACTTC.

The chain couples TRBV28 to TRBJ1-2, with TRBD1 as a possible D gene (6 bases). The CDR3 covers 14 residues. Trimming shortened V by 4 bases and J by 2 bases, and 11 bases separated the two germline ends. Germline CDR1 reads MDHEN; CDR2 reads SYDVKM. CDR3 DNA: TGTGCCAGCAGTTCCTCGGACAGCAACTATGGCTACACCTTC. Protein sequence: CASSSSDSNYGYTF.

The genes are TRBV6-5 and TRBJ2-7; D gene ambiguous. Germline loops: CDR1 MNHEY, CDR2 SVGAGI. With 6 bases removed from V and 5 bases from J, the gap between germline ends came to 11 bases. The CDR3 consists of 12 residues. The CDR3 nucleotides are TGTGCCAGCAGCGACGGCCCTGACGAGCAGTACTTC. Amino acids: CASSDGPDEQYF.

This clone was detected a few times. This rearrangement joins TRBV7-9 to TRBJ2-1, with D perhaps TRBD1 (5 bases). In germline, CDR1 is SEHNR, CDR2 FQNEAQ (reference sequence). The ends were cut back, 5 bases at V and 4 bases at J, with 9 bases in the middle. The CDR3 is made up of 13 amino acids. CDR3 region: CASSTTGYNEQFF. The DNA of the CDR3 is TGTGCCAGCAGCACCACAGGTTACAATGAGCAGTTCTTC.

This chain's CDR3 is CASSGGQGIHQPQHF. CDR3 coding DNA: TGTGCCAGCAGTGGGGGGCAGGGGATACATCAGCCCCAGCATTTT. The chain joins TRBV6-6 to TRBJ1-5, with D possibly being TRBD1 (6 bases). The V end was cut by 5 bases, the J end by 5 bases, with 16 bases between. The CDR3 consists of 15 residues. The germline V gene encodes CDR1 MNHNY and CDR2 SVGAGI (reference sequence).

The chain is built from TRBV5-4 and TRBJ2-1; D is uncertain. Germline assignment: CDR1 SGHNT and CDR2 YYREEE (reference sequence). This CDR3 is 14 amino acids long. Between the trimmed V and J ends, which lost 0 bases and 2 bases, there was a span of 6 bases. The DNA for the CDR3 is TGTGCCAGCAGCTTGGAACGACCCTACAATGAGCAGTTCTTC. This codes for CASSLERPYNEQFF.

This clone was observed a handful of times. The V call is TRBV10-3, the J call TRBJ2-5; either TRBD1 or TRBD2 may fit D (6 bases each). Germline lookup yields CDR1 ENHRY and CDR2 SYGVKD. Trimming took off 6 bases at V and 5 bases at J, with 19 bases between the two ends. The CDR3 totals 15 residues. The CDR3, as DNA: TGTGCCATCAGAAACCCCTCGGGGGCCGGGGAGACCCAGTACTTC. Protein product: CAIRNPSGAGETQYF.

The gene calls are TRBV6-5 and TRBJ2-7; 8 bases are a match to TRBD1. V lost 6 bases to trimming and J lost 3 bases; unmatched junction nucleotides: 1. There are 12 residues in the CDR3. The V gene's germline CDR1 is MNHEY and CDR2 SVGAGI. In DNA form, the CDR3 reads TGTGCCAGCAGCGGGACAGGCTACGAGCAGTACTTC. Translated, it gives CASSGTGYEQYF.

This clone appeared a few times. The rearrangement joins TRBV5-4 to TRBJ2-7; 10 nucleotides align to TRBD2. J lost 6 bases, V lost 4 bases, and 7 bases had no gene match. The CDR3 runs to 14 residues. Germline V lookup: CDR1 SGHNT, CDR2 YYREEE (reference sequence). The CDR3 nucleotides read TGTGCCAGCAGCAACAGCGGGGGGGCCCGCGAGCAGTACTTC. Its translation: CASSNSGGAREQYF.

In its sample, this clone was seen a few times. This chain uses TRBV10-2 with TRBJ2-7; D is possibly TRBD2 (6 bases). Germline values: CDR1 WSHSY, CDR2 SAAADI. This CDR3 is 14 amino acids long. Trimming left V 3 bases short and J 2 bases short, with 11 bases between. CDR3 loop: CASSDAGFTYEQYF. DNA for the CDR3: TGCGCCAGCAGTGATGCGGGGTTTACCTACGAGCAGTACTTC.

The chain recombines TRBV5-6 with TRBJ2-1; 9 positions agree with TRBD2. CDR3 length: 15 amino acids. The germline V gene encodes CDR1 SGHDT and CDR2 YYEEEE. The V gene end was trimmed by 0 bases and the J gene end by 7 bases; junction bases not matched to a gene: 5. This chain's CDR3 is CASSLVAGGPNEQFF. The CDR3 DNA sequence: TGTGCCAGCAGCTTGGTTGCGGGGGGGCCGAATGAGCAGTTCTTC.

This clone has a handful of counts. The chain couples TRBV20-1 to TRBJ2-7, with D unresolved. V was trimmed by 6 bases and J by 0 bases, leaving 6 bases between them. Germline values: CDR1 DFQATT, CDR2 SNEGSKA (reference sequence). This CDR3 comprises 11 residues. The CDR3 sequence is CSARSSYEQYF. CDR3 nucleotide sequence: TGCAGTGCCAGGAGCTCCTACGAGCAGTACTTC.